This TCR beta chain was found in a study of blood T cells in healthy people across ages. Germline V gene lookup returns CDR1 SEHNR and CDR2 FQNEAQ (reference sequence). The CDR3 loop spans 13 amino acids. With 3 bases removed from V and 6 bases from J, the gap between germline ends came to 12 bases. Through a sample-barcoded 5' primer and a J-beta primer mix, a second PCR was run for 7 to 11 cycles. TCRdb re-called the 5' RACE reads through MiXCR, storing one row per CDR3 protein. The table lists approximately 1.5 million distinct CDR3 sequences, 34% of them singletons. The chain employs TRBV7-9 and TRBJ2-7, with D maybe TRBD2 (5 bases). What was sequenced was blood. The receptor was derived from a woman younger than 45 in good health. CDR3 amino acids: CASSLSQGLEQYF. CDR3 bases: TGTGCCAGCAGCTTGTCGCAAGGACTCGAGCAGTACTTC.